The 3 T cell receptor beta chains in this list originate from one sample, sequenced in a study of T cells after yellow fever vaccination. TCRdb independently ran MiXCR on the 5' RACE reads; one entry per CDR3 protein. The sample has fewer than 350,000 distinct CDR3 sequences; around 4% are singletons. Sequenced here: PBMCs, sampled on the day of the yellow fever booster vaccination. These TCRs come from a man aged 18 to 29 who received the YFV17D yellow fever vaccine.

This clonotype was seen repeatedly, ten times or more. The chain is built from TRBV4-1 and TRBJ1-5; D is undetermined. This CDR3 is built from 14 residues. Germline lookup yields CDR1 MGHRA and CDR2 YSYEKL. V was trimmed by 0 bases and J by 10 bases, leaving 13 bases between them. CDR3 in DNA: TGCGCCAGCAGCCAAGACCACAGCCTCTCTCCCCAGCATTTT. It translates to CASSQDHSLSPQHF.

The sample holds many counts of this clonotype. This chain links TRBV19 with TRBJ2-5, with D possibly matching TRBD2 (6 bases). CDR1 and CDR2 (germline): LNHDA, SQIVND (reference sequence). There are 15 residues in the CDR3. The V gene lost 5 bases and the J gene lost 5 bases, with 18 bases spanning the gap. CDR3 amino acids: CASSGSGGAFETQYF. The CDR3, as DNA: TGTGCCAGTAGTGGCTCCGGCGGGGCGTTCGAGACCCAGTACTTC.

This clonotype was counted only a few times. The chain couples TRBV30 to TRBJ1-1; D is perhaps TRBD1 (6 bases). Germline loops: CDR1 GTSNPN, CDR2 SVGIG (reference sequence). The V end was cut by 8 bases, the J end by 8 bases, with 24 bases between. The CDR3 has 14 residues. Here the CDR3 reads CAGTGQNWDDEAFF. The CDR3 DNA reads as TGTGCCGGGACGGGACAAAATTGGGACGACGAAGCTTTCTTT.